Presented here are 23 T cell receptor beta chains from one specimen sequenced in a study of blood T cell repertoires in COVID-19. TCRdb keeps only in-frame clones here, not all; method: immunoSEQ multiplex PCR. The sample lists 140,000 to 150,000 clones, 70% to 90% occurring once. Specimen: PBMCs or T cells enriched from blood (not recorded which). These receptors were collected from a middle-aged woman who had recovered from COVID-19.

This rearrangement joins TRBV19 to TRBJ1-5; D might be TRBD1 (5 bases). Trimming stripped 3 bases from V and 4 bases from J, with 13 bases between. The CDR3 is 15 residues long. Germline CDR1 is LNHDA and CDR2 is SQIVND (reference sequence). In DNA, the CDR3 is TGTGCCAGTAGTATGGGGCGGGGGGAAAATCAGCCCCAGCATTTT. This translates into CASSMGRGENQPQHF.

V and J are TRBV27 and TRBJ1-6, with 8 bases lining up with TRBD1. J gave up 8 bases and V 6 bases, and 3 bases lay outside the gene matches. The CDR3 runs to 13 residues. Germline V gene lookup returns CDR1 MNHEY and CDR2 SMNVEV (reference sequence). The CDR3 loop is CASSLTGDSPLHF. The CDR3 DNA reads as TGTGCCAGCAGCCTGACAGGGGATTCACCCCTCCACTTT.

V is TRBV7-3 and J is TRBJ2-1, with 10 bases identical to TRBD1. The germline V gene encodes CDR1 SGHTA and CDR2 FQGTGA. Trimming at V came to 2 bases and at J to 4 bases, leaving 5 bases not matched to a gene. CDR3 size: 16 residues. The CDR3 here is CASSLLGTGDYNEQFF. The CDR3 nucleotides are TGTGCCAGCAGCTTACTTGGGACAGGGGATTACAATGAGCAGTTCTTC.

The sample holds one count of this clone. The chain employs TRBV5-4 and TRBJ2-5; 9 nucleotides match TRBD2. The CDR3 runs 16 residues. Germline V gene data show CDR1 as SGHNT and CDR2 as YYREEE (reference sequence). After removal of 0 bases from V and 5 bases from J, the junction contained 8 bases not matched to a gene. The CDR3 spells CASSLEGGRAVETQYF. Here the CDR3 DNA reads TGTGCCAGCAGCTTGGAGGGCGGGAGGGCCGTTGAGACCCAGTACTTC.

The genes are TRBV2 and TRBJ2-3; TRBD2 aligns across 7 bases. This CDR3 spans 13 amino acids. CDR1 and CDR2 (germline): SNHLY, FYNNEI. V lost 5 bases and J lost 5; bases outside the gene matches: 4. CDR3 in amino acids: CASSLRTRDTQYF. CDR3 nucleotides: TGTGCCAGCAGTCTCCGGACTAGAGATACGCAGTATTTT.

This clone was counted a few times. The chain combines TRBV2 with TRBJ1-2, with TRBD1 as a possible D gene (6 bases). V was shortened by 10 bases and J by 5 bases, with 23 bases between the two germline ends. The CDR3 contains 15 residues. The V gene's germline CDR1 is SNHLY and CDR2 FYNNEI. This CDR3 is CATSWELAGAYGYTF. CDR3 nucleotide sequence: TGTGCCACCAGCTGGGAGTTGGCAGGGGCGTATGGCTACACCTTC.

V and J are TRBV3-1 (or the pseudogene TRBV3-2) and TRBJ2-5; D not resolved. Trimming removed 3 bases from V and 1 base from J, with 12 bases in between. This CDR3 is built from 15 residues. From germline, CDR1 is LGHDT and CDR2 YNNKEL (reference sequence). The CDR3 DNA reads as TGTGCCAGCAGCCAGATGACTGCCGGCCAAGAGACCCAGTACTTC. Amino acid sequence: CASSQMTAGQETQYF.

The chain recombines TRBV30 with TRBJ2-3; 9 nucleotides align to TRBD2. CDR3 length equals 15 residues. Germline-derived CDR1 and CDR2 are GTSNPN and SVGIG (reference sequence). With 8 bases clipped from V and 4 bases from J, the junction kept 13 bases outside the gene matches. CDR3 DNA sequence: TGTGCCCTGAGGGGGGCAGCGGGGGGCCCAGATACGCAGTATTTT. Translation: CALRGAAGGPDTQYF.

The rearrangement uses TRBV20-1 and TRBJ2-5; 9 bases match TRBD1. Germline V lookup: CDR1 DFQATT, CDR2 SNEGSKA (reference sequence). Trimming removed 3 bases from V and 4 bases from J; junction bases left unmatched: 6. The CDR3 totals 14 residues. CDR3 DNA: TGCAGTGCTAGTGCGGACAGGGGAGCAGAGACCCAGTACTTC. It translates to CSASADRGAETQYF.

The chain has TRBV5-4 and TRBJ2-2, with 7 bases lining up with TRBD2. The CDR3 loop spans 16 amino acids. V lost 3 bases and J lost 5; bases outside the gene matches: 10. Germline assignment: CDR1 SGHNT and CDR2 YYREEE (reference sequence). The CDR3 reads CASSSAASGVTGELFF. The CDR3 DNA reads TGTGCCAGCAGCTCGGCGGCTAGCGGAGTTACCGGGGAGCTGTTTTTT.

This CDR3 is CASSMRLAGTSYEQYF. The DNA for the CDR3 is TGTGCCAGTAGTATGCGACTAGCGGGGACCTCCTACGAGCAGTACTTC. The gene calls are TRBV19 and TRBJ2-7; TRBD2 matches at 11 bases. Germline CDR1 reads LNHDA; CDR2 reads SQIVND (reference sequence). The CDR3 contains 16 residues. V dropped 3 bases and J dropped 0; count of bases not matched to a gene: 4.

The gene calls are TRBV5-1 and TRBJ2-1, with TRBD2 identical over 9 bases. The V gene's germline CDR1 is SGHRS and CDR2 YFSETQ. The V gene end was trimmed by 4 bases and the J gene end by 1 base; junction bases not matched to a gene: 3. The CDR3 extends over 15 amino acids. Written as DNA, the CDR3 is TGCGCCAGCAGCCAAGCGGGGGGATCCTACAATGAGCAGTTCTTC. Protein product: CASSQAGGSYNEQFF.

The chain links TRBV3-1 (or the pseudogene TRBV3-2) to TRBJ1-2; tentative D call: TRBD1 (6 bases). The germline gives CDR1 LGHDT, CDR2 YNNKEL (reference sequence). Trimming left V 6 bases short and J 8 bases short, with 10 bases between. This CDR3 is built from 11 residues. DNA of the CDR3: TGTGCCAGCAGAACAGGGATAGGCTACACCTTC. It codes for CASRTGIGYTF.

The CDR3 DNA sequence: TGTGCCAGCAGTTCTTATCCGACTAGCGGACTAGATACGCAGTATTTT. It yields the protein CASSSYPTSGLDTQYF. The chain combines TRBV7-9 with TRBJ2-3, with 9 bases matching TRBD2. CDR1 and CDR2 from the germline V gene are SEHNR and FQNEAQ (reference sequence). V was clipped by 6 bases and J by 5 bases; unmatched bases: 12. There are 16 residues in the CDR3.

This chain connects TRBV9 to TRBJ2-1; 9 bases align to TRBD2. After removal of 4 bases from V and 0 bases from J, the junction contained 17 bases not matched to a gene. Germline values: CDR1 SGDLS, CDR2 YYNGEE. There are 20 residues in the CDR3. Here the CDR3 DNA reads TGTGCCAGCAGCCCCCAGGGGGAGTTTCTAGCGGGGAGCTCCTACAATGAGCAGTTCTTC. The encoded protein is CASSPQGEFLAGSSYNEQFF.

The chain is built from TRBV7-2 and TRBJ2-5; TRBD1 agrees at 8 bases. This CDR3 contains 14 residues. Per the germline V gene, CDR1 is SGHTA and CDR2 is FQGNSA. The ends lost 4 bases at V and 5 bases at J; junction bases unmatched: 6. The CDR3 coding sequence is TGTGCCAGCAGCTCCGGACAGGGCACGGAGACCCAGTACTTC. Amino acids: CASSSGQGTETQYF.

The V gene is TRBV5-1, the J gene TRBJ1-2; TRBD1 matches 10 bases. CDR1 and CDR2 (germline): SGHRS, YFSETQ. This CDR3 spans 16 amino acids. V dropped 6 bases and J dropped 6; count of bases not matched to a gene: 14. The CDR3 coding sequence is TGCGCCAGCATCGGGGGACAGGGGAACCTATCTCATGGCTACACCTTC. Encoded protein: CASIGGQGNLSHGYTF.

The sample holds one count of this clone. The V call is TRBV30, the J call TRBJ1-4; 9 bases are a match to TRBD1. The length of the CDR3 is 12 residues. Per germline, CDR1 GTSNPN and CDR2 SVGIG (reference sequence). V lost 7 bases and J lost 8; bases outside the gene matches: 5. CDR3 loop: CASGQGREKLFF. The CDR3 coding sequence is TGTGCCTCGGGACAGGGACGAGAAAAACTGTTTTTT.

This chain connects TRBV28 to TRBJ1-4; possibly TRBD1 for D (5 bases). Germline CDR1 reads MDHEN; CDR2 reads SYDVKM. V lost 6 bases to trimming and J lost 3 bases, with 11 bases between them. This CDR3 is built from 14 residues. CDR3 in amino acids: CASRQGGPNEKLFF. CDR3 in DNA: TGTGCCAGCAGGCAGGGTGGGCCTAATGAAAAACTGTTTTTT.

The rearrangement joins TRBV4-2 to TRBJ2-3, with D possibly TRBD2 on 7 matching bases. This CDR3 is 14 amino acids long. Germline CDR1 and CDR2: LGHNA and YNFKEQ. Trimming stripped 3 bases from V and 2 bases from J, with 9 bases between. CDR3 protein: CASSHGGLTDTQYF. The CDR3, as DNA: TGTGCCAGCAGCCACGGGGGGCTCACAGATACGCAGTATTTT.

The V gene is TRBV30, the J gene TRBJ2-2; 9 nucleotides match TRBD1. Per germline, CDR1 GTSNPN and CDR2 SVGIG (reference sequence). The V and J ends lost 5 bases and 4 bases, in that order; junction bases with no gene match: 11. This CDR3 comprises 16 residues. This CDR3 reads CAWGLRGQGLTGELFF. The CDR3 DNA reads as TGTGCCTGGGGTTTAAGGGGACAGGGACTCACCGGGGAGCTGTTTTTT.

The chain is built from TRBV27 and TRBJ2-1; 8 bases agree with TRBD2. Losses at the gene ends were 3 bases for V and 7 bases for J; bases not matched to a gene: 14. Germline V gene lookup returns CDR1 MNHEY and CDR2 SMNVEV (reference sequence). CDR3 length: 17 amino acids. DNA of the CDR3: TGTGCCAGCAGTTTGGGCTGGGGCGGGAGGACCCCTAATGAGCAGTTCTTC. Translating it yields CASSLGWGGRTPNEQFF.

V is TRBV30 and J is TRBJ1-1; D is perhaps TRBD1 (5 bases). The V gene's germline CDR1 is GTSNPN and CDR2 SVGIG (reference sequence). CDR3 length: 13 residues. The V gene lost 3 bases and the J gene lost 4 bases, with 12 bases spanning the gap. The CDR3 coding sequence is TGTGCCTGGAGCAGGGAGGGCCGCACTGAAGCTTTCTTT. It encodes CAWSREGRTEAFF.